This TCR beta chain was identified during a study of blood T cell repertoires in COVID-19. About the research overall: Sites in the United States, Italy and Spain provided acute and convalescent COVID-19 samples. T cells, B-cell-depleted T cells, or PBMCs provided the cDNA or gDNA that served as material.

Germline CDR1 is MNHEY and CDR2 is SVGAGI. V lost 4 bases and J 2 bases, leaving 8 bases between the germline ends. The CDR3 sequence is 14 residues long. Per the study methods: How many nucleated cells were present was estimated from reference gene primer amplification. This table comes from immunoSEQ multiplex PCR, and its TCRdb copy is limited to in-frame clones, with some not included. That table is the source of V, J and clone size, and D and trimming were worked out from the DNA. Among 200,000 to 250,000 clones listed, 85% to 90% were seen once. The sequence was collected from a man older than 75 with acute or convalescent COVID-19. Material for sequencing was peripheral blood. The V and J genes are TRBV6-5 and TRBJ2-2; D perhaps matches TRBD1 (6 bases). CDR3 amino acids: CASSWDKNTGELFF. The DNA of the CDR3 is TGTGCCAGCAGTTGGGACAAAAACACCGGGGAGCTGTTTTTT.